This passage covers 20 T cell receptor beta chains from one sample sequenced in a study of T cell clones after liver transplantation. Assay: immunoSEQ multiplex PCR; the TCRdb copy retains only in-frame clones and omits some. The top ten hold about 9.9% of the sample, which has over 45,000 clones, more than 65% seen once. The source material was CD4+ T cells from blood, sampled approximately 52 months after liver transplant. These TCRs come from a human patient who received a liver transplant. Part of the T cell pool may stem from the graft donor.

The chain couples TRBV30 to TRBJ1-6; D not certain. Trimming pared 0 bases from V and 0 bases from J, leaving 12 bases between. This CDR3 has 17 amino acids. Per germline, CDR1 GTSNPN and CDR2 SVGIG (reference sequence). CDR3 loop: CAWSVRGSSSYNSPLHF. CDR3 sequence (DNA): TGTGCCTGGAGTGTGAGAGGGTCCAGCTCCTATAATTCACCCCTCCACTTT. Full variable domain (outside the CDR3, taken from reference TRBV30 and TRBJ1-6): SQTIHQWPATLVQPVGSPLSLECTVEGTSNPNLYWYRQAAGRGLQLLFYSVGIGQISSEVPQNLSASRPQDRQFILSSKKLLLSDSGFYLCAWSVRGSSSYNSPLHFGNGTRLTVT.

The V call is TRBV18, the J call TRBJ2-3; D may be TRBD2 (5 bases). Germline CDR1 and CDR2: KGHSH and LQKENI. V lost 6 bases to trimming and J lost 3 bases, with 10 bases between them. The CDR3 contains 13 residues. DNA of the CDR3: TGTGCCAGCTCGTCGGACTGGACAGATACGCAGTATTTT. This gives the protein CASSSDWTDTQYF.

This chain joins TRBV19 and TRBJ2-3, with TRBD1 matching over 7 bases. The CDR3 runs 15 residues. V shed 8 bases and J 3 bases; nucleotides not matched to a gene: 11. Germline assignment: CDR1 LNHDA and CDR2 SQIVND (reference sequence). CDR3 protein: CASRKGAVSTDTQYF. The CDR3 DNA reads as TGTGCCAGTCGTAAGGGGGCAGTTTCGACAGATACGCAGTATTTT.

The chain uses TRBV14 and TRBJ1-1, with unresolved D. This CDR3 has 13 residues. Germline loops: CDR1 SGHDN, CDR2 FVKESK. The ends were cut back, 1 base at V and 1 base at J, with 4 bases in the middle. CDR3 in amino acids: CASSQGANTEAFF. In nucleotides, the CDR3 is TGTGCCAGCAGCCAAGGTGCGAACACTGAAGCTTTCTTT.

The chain has TRBV6-6 and TRBJ1-2, with D hard to call. V was cut by 6 bases and J by 8 bases, with 10 bases left in between. The CDR3 consists of 11 residues. Germline CDR1 MNHNY, CDR2 SVGAGI (reference sequence). The CDR3 bases are TGTGCCAGCAGGTTCGGGGAAGGCTACACCTTC. It yields the protein CASRFGEGYTF.

The chain employs TRBV11-2 and TRBJ1-2; 8 bases fit TRBD1. The V gene's germline CDR1 is SGHAT and CDR2 FQNNGV. After removal of 6 bases from V and 1 base from J, the junction contained 7 bases not matched to a gene. CDR3 length: 15 amino acids. In DNA, the CDR3 is TGTGCCAGCAGTTTACAGGGGGAGGGTAACTATGGCTACACCTTC. It yields the protein CASSLQGEGNYGYTF.

The chain has TRBV19 and TRBJ1-2; TRBD1 is a possible D gene (6 bases). The CDR3 is made up of 14 amino acids. Trimming removed 2 bases from V and 5 bases from J, with 12 bases in between. Germline CDR1 is LNHDA and CDR2 is SQIVND (reference sequence). CDR3: CASSIPGTSYGYTF. CDR3 DNA: TGTGCCAGTAGTATACCGGGGACAAGTTATGGCTACACCTTC. Looking up the rest from reference TRBV19 and TRBJ1-2 gives the full variable domain: DGGITQSPKYLFRKEGQNVTLSCEQNLNHDAMYWYRQDPGQGLRLIYYSQIVNDFQKGDIAEGYSVSREKKESFPLTVTSAQKNPTAFYLCASSIPGTSYGYTFGSGTRLTVV.

This chain uses TRBV28 with TRBJ2-2; TRBD1 is a possible D gene (6 bases). The V gene's germline CDR1 is MDHEN and CDR2 SYDVKM. The CDR3 spans 16 residues. V gave up 6 bases and J gave up 6 bases, with 20 bases separating them. The CDR3 sequence: CASRKETGSSAGELFF. CDR3 DNA: TGTGCCAGCAGGAAGGAAACAGGGTCAAGCGCCGGGGAGCTGTTTTTT.

The V gene is TRBV6-5, the J gene TRBJ1-1; D not certain. The V gene lost 5 bases and the J gene lost 2 bases, with 6 bases spanning the gap. The CDR3 runs 12 residues. Germline CDR1 reads MNHEY; CDR2 reads SVGAGI. The CDR3 nucleotides are TGTGCCAGCAGTCGTACTAACACTGAAGCTTTCTTT. Translated: CASSRTNTEAFF.

The chain carries TRBV28 and TRBJ1-4; the D is unclear. V was pared by 3 bases and J by 5 bases, with 4 bases between. Germline CDR1 is MDHEN and CDR2 is SYDVKM. This CDR3 region has 12 residues. This chain's CDR3 is CASSLNNEKLFF. CDR3 nucleotides: TGTGCCAGCAGTTTGAACAATGAAAAACTGTTTTTT.

The chain recombines TRBV18 with TRBJ2-3; 8 positions match TRBD1. This CDR3 is built from 15 residues. Germline CDR1 is KGHSH and CDR2 is LQKENI. The V and J ends lost 3 bases and 3 bases, in that order; junction bases with no gene match: 5. The CDR3 sequence: CASSPGQGRTDTQYF. The CDR3 DNA sequence: TGTGCCAGCTCACCTGGACAGGGTCGGACAGATACGCAGTATTTT. The complete variable domain, with remaining parts taken from reference TRBV18 and TRBJ2-3, reads NAGVMQNPRHLVRRRGQEARLRCSPMKGHSHVYWYRQLPEEGLKFMVYLQKENIIDESGMPKERFSAEFPKEGPSILRIQQVVRGDSAAYFCASSPGQGRTDTQYFGPGTRLTVL.

This clone is medium-sized (0.01 to 0.1%). The chain couples TRBV2 to TRBJ2-7, with 9 bases identical to TRBD1. V gave up 6 bases and J gave up 13 bases; unmatched junction bases: 10. There are 12 residues in the CDR3. CDR1 SNHLY and CDR2 FYNNEI come from the germline V gene. Here the CDR3 reads CASSQGTGREYF. The CDR3 DNA follows: TGTGCCAGCAGCCAAGGGACAGGGCGCGAATACTTC.

This chain joins TRBV30 and TRBJ1-6; 11 nucleotides agree with TRBD1. V lost 2 bases, J lost 8 bases, and 5 bases stayed unmatched. In germline, CDR1 is GTSNPN, CDR2 SVGIG (reference sequence). The CDR3 sequence is 15 residues long. As DNA, the CDR3 is TGTGCCTGGAGTTGGACAGGGGGCGGGGATTCACCCCTCCACTTT. Translating gives CAWSWTGGGDSPLHF.

This chain links TRBV5-1 with TRBJ1-6; D not resolved. Germline values: CDR1 SGHRS, CDR2 YFSETQ. Deletions cut 3 bases from V and 6 bases from J, with 16 bases between. CDR3 length: 16 amino acids. CDR3 protein: CASSSHGTEGNSPLHF. CDR3 DNA sequence: TGCGCCAGCAGCTCTCACGGAACCGAGGGTAATTCACCCCTCCACTTT.

The CDR3 spells CASSTGGPDNEQFF. The CDR3, as DNA: TGTGCCAGTAGTACGGGGGGGCCTGACAATGAGCAGTTCTTC. The rearrangement uses TRBV19 and TRBJ2-1, with 8 bases lining up with TRBD2. CDR1 and CDR2 (germline): LNHDA, SQIVND (reference sequence). The CDR3 runs to 14 residues. Germline trimming cut 4 bases from V and 5 bases from J; bases unmatched to any gene: 4.

The chain uses TRBV27 and TRBJ1-2, with D possibly being TRBD1 (5 bases). Germline V gene lookup returns CDR1 MNHEY and CDR2 SMNVEV (reference sequence). The CDR3 contains 14 residues. V was pared by 5 bases and J by 4 bases, with 14 bases between. CDR3 in amino acids: CASSPGTVFYGYTF. CDR3 sequence (DNA): TGTGCCAGCAGTCCCGGGACGGTTTTCTATGGCTACACCTTC.

This clone was detected a few times. The chain recombines TRBV5-1 with TRBJ2-1, with TRBD2 matching 8 bases. Germline CDR1 and CDR2: SGHRS and YFSETQ. The trim removed 2 bases at V and 7 bases at J, leaving 8 bases unmatched. This CDR3 contains 15 residues. The CDR3 loop reads CASSFNSGDGNEQFF. CDR3 nucleotides: TGCGCCAGCAGCTTTAATAGCGGGGATGGGAATGAGCAGTTCTTC.

The genes are TRBV10-3 and TRBJ2-7, with D perhaps matching TRBD1 or TRBD2 (5 bases each). The CDR3 spans 13 residues. Germline-derived CDR1 and CDR2 are ENHRY and SYGVKD. V lost 9 bases to trimming and J lost 0 bases, with 12 bases between them. The CDR3 reads CAIMGRLSYEQYF. CDR3 in DNA: TGTGCCATAATGGGACGTCTCTCCTACGAGCAGTACTTC.

V and J are TRBV4-2 and TRBJ2-2; 7 bases align to TRBD1. The germline V gene has CDR1 LGHNA and CDR2 YNFKEQ. This CDR3 contains 14 residues. Unmatched junction bases numbered 5, after V lost 6 bases and J lost 4 bases. CDR3 DNA sequence: TGTGCCAGCAGTCAGAGGGACAGCACCGGGGAGCTGTTTTTT. It specifies CASSQRDSTGELFF.

V usage is TRBV5-4 and J usage is TRBJ1-2; D ambiguous. Germline lookup yields CDR1 SGHNT and CDR2 YYREEE (reference sequence). The CDR3 runs 14 residues. With 4 bases removed from V and 5 bases from J, the gap between germline ends came to 15 bases. CDR3 DNA: TGTGCCAGCAGCATGGCTGGGAGGCATTATGGCTACACCTTC. Translation: CASSMAGRHYGYTF.